These T cell receptor beta chains were read from a single sample in a study of cytomegalovirus exposure and HLA in healthy donors. Profiling relied on immunoSEQ multiplex PCR, and the TCRdb table lists in-frame clones only, not all of them. The sample carries just over 150,000 clones, around three quarters recorded once. The specimen sequenced was PBMCs. The receptors originated from a man in his forties in good health and CMV-seropositive. CDR3s include the opening cysteine and the closing phenylalanine or tryptophan. D genes are given only for firm matches. Only some rows state a clone size, as once, few, many or a class for expanded clones.

v_gene	j_gene	abundance	d_gene	CDR3aa	CDR3nt
TRBV28	TRBJ2-7	.	TRBD2	CASTFNPGLAGQYEQYF	TGTGCCAGCACCTTCAACCCAGGACTAGCGGGACAATACGAGCAGTACTTC
TRBV6-6	TRBJ1-4	.	.	CASMGTFEEKLFF	TGTGCCAGCATGGGCACATTTGAAGAAAAACTGTTTTTT
TRBV9	TRBJ2-2	.	.	CASSPQGSNTGELFF	TGTGCCAGCAGCCCTCAGGGGTCGAACACCGGGGAGCTGTTTTTT
TRBV29-1	TRBJ2-7	once	.	CSVGGPSHGLSYEQYF	TGCAGCGTTGGCGGCCCTTCTCACGGCCTTTCCTACGAGCAGTACTTC
TRBV10-1	TRBJ1-2	.	TRBD1	CASSESRTGVLGNYGYTF	TGCGCCAGCAGTGAGTCGAGGACAGGGGTCTTAGGTAACTATGGCTACACCTTC
TRBV5-4	TRBJ2-1	.	TRBD1	CASSLEGQGHEQFF	TGTGCCAGCAGCTTGGAGGGACAGGGGCATGAGCAGTTCTTC
TRBV7-2	TRBJ2-3	.	TRBD2	CASSLGGLAGDTQYF	TGTGCCAGCAGCTTAGGGGGACTAGCGGGGGATACGCAGTATTTT
TRBV18	TRBJ2-7	.	TRBD2	CASSPILAGADEQYF	TGTGCCAGCTCACCAATACTAGCGGGGGCGGACGAGCAGTACTTC
TRBV28	TRBJ1-5	.	.	CASTPPSNNQPQHF	TGTGCCAGCACTCCCCCCTCTAACAATCAGCCCCAGCATTTT
TRBV29-1	TRBJ2-1	.	TRBD2	CSVTRGGASYNEQFF	TGCAGCGTTACTCGCGGGGGGGCCTCCTACAATGAGCAGTTCTTC
TRBV10-3	TRBJ1-3	.	.	CAISESGGRLSSTIYF	TGTGCCATCAGTGAGTCGGGGGGACGGCTCTCGAGCACCATATATTTT
TRBV7-9	TRBJ2-7	.	.	CASSFGDSYEQYF	TGTGCCAGCAGCTTCGGGGACTCCTACGAGCAGTACTTC
TRBV7-6	TRBJ1-1	.	TRBD1	CASSRQGPNTEAFF	TGTGCCAGCAGCCGACAGGGCCCGAACACTGAAGCTTTCTTT
TRBV6-6	TRBJ1-2	few	.	CASSYRGGNYGYTF	TGTGCCAGCAGTTACCGAGGGGGTAACTATGGCTACACCTTC
TRBV2	TRBJ1-5	.	.	CASSGRGAVGNQPQHF	TGTGCCAGCAGTGGGCGTGGGGCGGTGGGCAATCAGCCCCAGCATTTT
TRBV6-1	TRBJ1-5	.	.	CASSEESGGRFYSNQPQHF	TGTGCCAGCAGTGAAGAATCGGGTGGGAGATTTTATAGCAATCAGCCCCAGCATTTT
TRBV5-1	TRBJ2-7	.	TRBD1	CASSLGGQGAYEQYF	TGCGCCAGCAGCTTGGGGGGACAGGGGGCTTACGAGCAGTACTTC
TRBV5-4	TRBJ2-3	.	TRBD1	CASSHSQGTFTDTQYF	TGTGCCAGCAGCCATTCACAGGGGACCTTCACAGATACGCAGTATTTT
TRBV15	TRBJ1-5	few	.	CATSTVSNQPQHF	TGTGCCACCAGCACCGTTAGCAATCAGCCCCAGCATTTT
TRBV7-2	TRBJ1-6	.	.	CASSPPLAVNSPLHF	TGTGCCAGCAGCCCCCCCCTGGCAGTCAATTCACCCCTCCACTTT
TRBV5-1	TRBJ1-1	.	.	CASSPSAGENTEAFF	TGCGCCAGCAGCCCGTCGGCAGGGGAGAACACTGAAGCTTTCTTT
TRBV27	TRBJ2-6	few	.	CASSPFRGSGANVLTF	TGTGCCAGCAGTCCATTCAGGGGCTCTGGGGCCAACGTCCTGACTTTC
TRBV7-6	TRBJ1-5	once	.	CASSLRSGGDRPQHF	TGTGCCAGCAGCTTACGGAGTGGGGGGGATCGGCCCCAGCATTTT
TRBV10-3	TRBJ2-7	.	TRBD1	CAISETRQGVYEQYF	TGTGCCATCAGTGAAACCCGACAGGGGGTTTACGAGCAGTACTTC
TRBV19	TRBJ2-3	.	TRBD1	CASNSQGGSWTDTQYF	TGTGCCAGCAACTCCCAAGGGGGCAGCTGGACAGATACGCAGTATTTT
TRBV11-1	TRBJ2-7	.	.	CASSPRGRAYEQYF	TGTGCCAGCAGCCCGCGGGGACGGGCCTACGAGCAGTACTTC